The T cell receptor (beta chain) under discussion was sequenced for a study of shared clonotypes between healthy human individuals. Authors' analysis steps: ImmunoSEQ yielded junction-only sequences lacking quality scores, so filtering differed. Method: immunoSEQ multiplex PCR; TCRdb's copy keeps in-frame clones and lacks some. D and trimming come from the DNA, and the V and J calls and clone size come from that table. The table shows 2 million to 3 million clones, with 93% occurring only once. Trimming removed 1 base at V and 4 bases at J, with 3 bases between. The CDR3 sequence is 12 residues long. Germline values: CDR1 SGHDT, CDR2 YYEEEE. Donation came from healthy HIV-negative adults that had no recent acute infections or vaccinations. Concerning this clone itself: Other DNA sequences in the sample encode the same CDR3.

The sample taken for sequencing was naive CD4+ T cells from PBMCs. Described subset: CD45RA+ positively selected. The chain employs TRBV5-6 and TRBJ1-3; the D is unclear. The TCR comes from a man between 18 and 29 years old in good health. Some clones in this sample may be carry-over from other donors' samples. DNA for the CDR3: TGTGCCAGCAGCTTGACAGGAAACACCATATATTTT. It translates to CASSLTGNTIYF.